The 27 T cell receptor beta chains given below trace back to one sample, sequenced in a study of cytomegalovirus exposure and HLA in healthy donors. Some clones are missing from TCRdb's copy, which holds only in-frame ones; the method was immunoSEQ multiplex PCR. Among more than 85,000 clones, roughly 92% were seen once, and the ten largest hold around 1.2%. Sequencing used PBMCs. The receptors were sampled from a woman younger than 45 in good health and CMV-seropositive.

The V gene is TRBV5-6, the J gene TRBJ1-2; 8 nucleotides align to TRBD1. The germline CDR1 and CDR2 sequences are SGHDT and YYEEEE. The CDR3 covers 18 residues. The junction had 14 bases not matched to a gene; V was cut back by 4 bases and J by 0 bases. The CDR3 DNA follows: TGTGCCAGCAGCCAATACAGGGGGATTGAGGCTGCTAACTATGGCTACACCTTC. Its protein is CASSQYRGIEAANYGYTF. Supplemented by reference TRBV5-6 and TRBJ1-2, the full variable domain reads DAGVTQSPTHLIKTRGQQVTLRCSPKSGHDTVSWYQQALGQGPQFIFQYYEEEERQRGNFPDRFSGHQFPNYSSELNVNALLLGDSALYLCASSQYRGIEAANYGYTFGSGTRLTVV.

The chain carries TRBV6-1 and TRBJ1-2; the match to TRBD1 covers 7 bases. Germline values: CDR1 MNHNS, CDR2 SASEGT. V lost 6 bases and J lost 2; bases outside the gene matches: 9. This CDR3 is 15 amino acids long. The CDR3 sequence: CASSHRGGENYGYTF. As DNA, the CDR3 is TGTGCCAGCAGCCACCGAGGGGGCGAAAACTATGGCTACACCTTC.

V is TRBV7-2 and J is TRBJ2-3; no clear D. CDR1 is SGHTA and CDR2 is FQGNSA in the germline V gene. V was pared by 2 bases and J by 1 base, with 16 bases between. The CDR3 contains 17 residues. The CDR3 nucleotides read TGTGCCAGCAGCTTAAGTTATCCGGTTTATGGCACAGATACGCAGTATTTT. This translates into CASSLSYPVYGTDTQYF.

The gene calls are TRBV27 and TRBJ2-7; TRBD2 aligns across 8 bases. There are 17 residues in the CDR3. Germline V lookup: CDR1 MNHEY, CDR2 SMNVEV (reference sequence). The V gene end was trimmed by 3 bases and the J gene end by 3 bases; junction bases not matched to a gene: 13. CDR3 loop: CASSLGRGGTGFYEQYF. CDR3 DNA sequence: TGTGCCAGCAGTTTGGGACGGGGGGGAACAGGGTTCTACGAGCAGTACTTC.

The chain joins TRBV6-1 to TRBJ1-2, with 10 bases that match TRBD1. The CDR3 consists of 12 residues. CDR1 is MNHNS, CDR2 SASEGT, per germline. J was trimmed by 6 bases and V by 7 bases; bases with no gene match: 2. CDR3 bases: TGTGCCAGCATTGGGACAGGGGATGGCTACACCTTC. Translating gives CASIGTGDGYTF.

V is TRBV10-2 and J is TRBJ2-5; D might be TRBD2 (6 bases). The CDR3 loop spans 18 amino acids. V was pared by 3 bases and J by 2 bases, with 22 bases between. Germline loops: CDR1 WSHSY, CDR2 SAAADI. CDR3 amino acids: CASSETGTGTPRQETQYF. The CDR3 DNA reads TGCGCCAGCAGTGAAACAGGAACCGGGACTCCGAGGCAAGAGACCCAGTACTTC.

The gene calls are TRBV5-1 and TRBJ1-4; D is unresolved. This CDR3 is built from 17 residues. Trimming took 1 base from V and 2 from J, leaving 15 bases between them. Per the germline V gene, CDR1 is SGHRS and CDR2 is YFSETQ. CDR3 protein: CASSLWRRRTTNEKLFF. The DNA for the CDR3 is TGCGCCAGCAGCTTGTGGCGCAGGAGGACGACTAATGAAAAACTGTTTTTT.

The V and J genes are TRBV25-1 and TRBJ1-1; possible D gene TRBD1, 5 bases. From germline, CDR1 is MGHDK and CDR2 SYGVNS. The CDR3 sequence is 14 residues long. V was cut by 5 bases and J by 1 base, with 11 bases left in between. The CDR3: CASSSEGWNTEAFF. The CDR3 coding sequence is TGTGCCAGCAGTTCGGAGGGGTGGAACACTGAAGCTTTCTTT.

The genes are TRBV9 and TRBJ1-2, with a tentative D call TRBD1 (5 bases). Trimming removed 2 bases at V and 7 bases at J, with 9 bases between. This CDR3 has 12 amino acids. Germline CDR1 reads SGDLS; CDR2 reads YYNGEE. The CDR3 nucleotides read TGTGCCAGCAGCGTGGCAGGGCTTGGCTACACCTTC. Translated, it gives CASSVAGLGYTF.

This clone was seen just once. V usage is TRBV11-3 and J usage is TRBJ2-5; 13 bases agree with TRBD2. The V segment lost 6 bases and the J segment 1 base; nucleotides outside the gene matches: 5. The CDR3 extends over 16 amino acids. Per the germline V gene, CDR1 is SGHNT and CDR2 is YENEEA. The CDR3 spells CASRMGLAGIQETQYF. The CDR3 DNA reads as TGTGCCAGCAGAATGGGACTAGCGGGGATCCAAGAGACCCAGTACTTC.

This clone was detected once. The chain uses TRBV5-1 and TRBJ1-4, with 9 bases lining up with TRBD1. The CDR3 has 14 amino acids. Looked up from germline, CDR1 is SGHRS and CDR2 is YFSETQ. V gave up 1 base and J gave up 14 bases; unmatched junction bases: 9. CDR3 protein: CASSLKGQGVGLFF. As DNA, the CDR3 is TGCGCCAGCAGCTTGAAGGGACAGGGAGTAGGGCTGTTTTTT.

This clone occurred a few times. Other nucleotide sequences in the sample specify the same CDR3. This sequence joins TRBV29-1 and TRBJ2-1; D is unclear. The V end lost 3 bases, the J end lost 0 bases, and 3 bases lay between the germline ends. Germline CDR1 and CDR2: SQVTM and ANQGSEA. The CDR3 extends over 12 amino acids. CDR3 nucleotide sequence: TGCAGCGTTGATAGCTCCTACAATGAGCAGTTCTTC. This translates into CSVDSSYNEQFF.

The chain recombines TRBV30 with TRBJ1-2; no firm D call. CDR3 length equals 14 residues. Germline loops: CDR1 GTSNPN, CDR2 SVGIG (reference sequence). Trimming removed 0 bases at V and 4 bases at J, with 12 bases between. CDR3 protein: CAWSVQGGGYGYTF. The CDR3 region has the DNA TGTGCCTGGAGTGTACAAGGCGGTGGCTATGGCTACACCTTC.

The V call is TRBV25-1, the J call TRBJ1-1; 9 bases line up with TRBD1. V lost 6 bases to trimming and J lost 1 base; unmatched junction nucleotides: 6. The CDR3 has 15 amino acids. Germline values: CDR1 MGHDK, CDR2 SYGVNS. CDR3 sequence reads: CASRVRTGANTEAFF. CDR3 nucleotides: TGTGCCAGCAGAGTAAGGACAGGGGCGAACACTGAAGCTTTCTTT.

The rearrangement joins TRBV19 to TRBJ2-6; the match to TRBD1 covers 8 bases. CDR3 length equals 21 residues. Germline values: CDR1 LNHDA, CDR2 SQIVND (reference sequence). V gave up 2 bases and J gave up 0 bases; unmatched junction bases: 15. CDR3 sequence reads: CASSIKSPGQGVSSGANVLTF. In DNA form, the CDR3 reads TGTGCCAGTAGTATAAAGTCTCCTGGACAGGGAGTCAGCTCTGGGGCCAACGTCCTGACTTTC.

The chain joins TRBV11-2 to TRBJ1-2; 7 nucleotides align to TRBD1. Germline lookup yields CDR1 SGHAT and CDR2 FQNNGV. The CDR3 contains 13 residues. V dropped 5 bases and J dropped 8; count of bases not matched to a gene: 8. CDR3 sequence: CASSPRGSGGYTF. The CDR3 bases are TGTGCCAGCAGCCCCAGGGGGTCGGGGGGCTACACCTTC.

The gene calls are TRBV28 and TRBJ2-2, with 9 bases aligning to TRBD2. Germline V gives CDR1 MDHEN, CDR2 SYDVKM. This CDR3 spans 16 amino acids. The V and J ends lost 5 bases and 7 bases, in that order; junction bases with no gene match: 11. The CDR3 loop is CASSPLAGVGGGELFF. CDR3 bases: TGTGCCAGCAGTCCCTTAGCGGGAGTAGGGGGCGGGGAGCTGTTTTTT.

The rearrangement joins TRBV28 to TRBJ1-5; tentatively, D is TRBD1 (6 bases). The germline V gene has CDR1 MDHEN and CDR2 SYDVKM. V lost 2 bases and J lost 4, with 9 bases in between. There are 14 residues in the CDR3. The CDR3 DNA sequence: TGTGCCAGCAGTTTACGGGACAAAAATCAGCCCCAGCATTTT. This sequence encodes CASSLRDKNQPQHF. The entire variable domain, with the rest obtained from reference TRBV28 and TRBJ1-5, is as follows: DVKVTQSSRYLVKRTGEKVFLECVQDMDHENMFWYRQDPGLGLRLIYFSYDVKMKEKGDIPEGYSVSREKKERFSLILESASTNQTSMYLCASSLRDKNQPQHFGDGTRLSIL.

The rearrangement joins TRBV7-2 to TRBJ2-7; D may be TRBD2 (5 bases). Between the trimmed V and J ends, which lost 5 bases and 3 bases, there was a span of 17 bases. CDR1 is SGHTA, CDR2 FQGNSA, per germline. This CDR3 contains 15 residues. The DNA of the CDR3 is TGTGCCAGCAGCCTGGACCCCGGCGGAGGCTACGAGCAGTACTTC. This encodes CASSLDPGGGYEQYF.

The gene calls are TRBV5-5 and TRBJ1-4, with D hard to call. The CDR3 loop spans 15 amino acids. The germline CDR1 and CDR2 sequences are SGHKS and YYEKEE (reference sequence). V gave up 2 bases and J gave up 4 bases, with 12 bases separating them. The CDR3 DNA is TGTGCCAGCAGCTTTAGAGGATCCTATAATGAAAAACTGTTTTTT. Translating gives CASSFRGSYNEKLFF.

The genes are TRBV10-1 and TRBJ2-3; 8 nucleotides match TRBD1. Germline loops: CDR1 WNHNN, CDR2 SYGVQD (reference sequence). After removal of 7 bases from V and 3 bases from J, the junction contained 6 bases not matched to a gene. The CDR3 covers 14 residues. The CDR3 reads CASKGQGFTDTQYF. DNA of the CDR3: TGCGCCAGCAAAGGACAGGGTTTTACAGATACGCAGTATTTT.

This clone was observed once. The rearrangement uses TRBV6-4 and TRBJ2-2; 10 positions match TRBD1. The CDR3 runs to 19 residues. Germline V CDR1 and CDR2: MRHNA, SNTAGT. With 3 bases clipped from V and 3 bases from J, the junction kept 13 bases outside the gene matches. The CDR3 sequence: CASSELGTGELIDTGELFF. In nucleotides, the CDR3 is TGTGCCAGCAGTGAGCTCGGGACAGGGGAACTGATCGACACCGGGGAGCTGTTTTTT.

This sequence joins TRBV5-4 and TRBJ2-1; D perhaps matches TRBD2 (6 bases). CDR3 size: 15 residues. V was cut by 4 bases and J by 7 bases, with 18 bases left in between. The germline V gene has CDR1 SGHNT and CDR2 YYREEE (reference sequence). CDR3 amino acids: CASSQPSESGNEQFF. The CDR3 region has the DNA TGTGCCAGCAGCCAACCTAGCGAGTCGGGGAATGAGCAGTTCTTC.

This clone was picked up a small number of times. The J gene is TRBJ2-1, the V gene TRBV11-2; 8 nucleotides align to TRBD2. The CDR3 runs to 15 residues. Per germline, CDR1 SGHAT and CDR2 FQNNGV. V gave up 1 base and J gave up 6 bases; unmatched junction bases: 5. In DNA form, the CDR3 reads TGTGCCAGCAGCTTAGCGGGAGGGCACGGCAATGAGCAGTTCTTC. Protein sequence: CASSLAGGHGNEQFF.

This clone appeared once. V gene TRBV30 combines with J gene TRBJ2-3; 7 bases align to TRBD2. CDR3 size: 15 residues. The germline V gene encodes CDR1 GTSNPN and CDR2 SVGIG (reference sequence). The V gene end was trimmed by 2 bases and the J gene end by 6 bases; junction bases not matched to a gene: 11. CDR3 in amino acids: CAWSYGEGQRDTQYF. CDR3 nucleotides: TGTGCCTGGAGTTACGGGGAGGGCCAGAGGGATACGCAGTATTTT. The full variable domain, with the rest looked up from reference TRBV30 and TRBJ2-3, is SQTIHQWPATLVQPVGSPLSLECTVEGTSNPNLYWYRQAAGRGLQLLFYSVGIGQISSEVPQNLSASRPQDRQFILSSKKLLLSDSGFYLCAWSYGEGQRDTQYFGPGTRLTVL.

The chain joins TRBV28 to TRBJ2-1; tentative D call: TRBD1 (6 bases). CDR1 is MDHEN, CDR2 SYDVKM, per germline. Trimming left V 3 bases short and J 0 bases short, with 18 bases between. This CDR3 is 18 amino acids long. In DNA form, the CDR3 reads TGTGCCAGCAGTTTCACGGGCTACAAAGGGGGCTCCTACAATGAGCAGTTCTTC. Translating gives CASSFTGYKGGSYNEQFF.

This chain links TRBV11-2 with TRBJ2-1; 14 nucleotides match TRBD2. The junction had 2 bases not matched to a gene; V was cut back by 5 bases and J by 2 bases. CDR1 is SGHAT and CDR2 is FQNNGV in the germline V gene. The CDR3 length is 16 residues. The CDR3 bases are TGTGCCAGCAGCCTGGGACTAGCGGGAGCCTACAATGAGCAGTTCTTC. Residues: CASSLGLAGAYNEQFF.